These 12 T cell receptor beta chains came from one sample sequenced in a study of T cell responses to AZD1222 COVID-19 vaccine. Generated by immunoSEQ multiplex PCR, the TCRdb table keeps only in-frame clones and is missing some. The table records more than 140,000 clones, approximately 88% of them present only once. The sequences come from peripheral blood, collected on day 0 of MenACWY control vaccination. These receptors were collected from an adult in good health.

This clone was observed a single time. The chain carries TRBV5-5 and TRBJ1-4, with D possibly TRBD1 on 6 matching bases. Trimming pared 4 bases from V and 3 bases from J, leaving 10 bases between. CDR1 is SGHKS, CDR2 YYEKEE, per germline (reference sequence). This CDR3 has 14 residues. Here the CDR3 DNA reads TGTGCCAGCAGCCCGGACAGAGCTAATGAAAAACTGTTTTTT. Its protein product is CASSPDRANEKLFF. Full variable domain (rest looked up from reference TRBV5-5 and TRBJ1-4): DAGVTQSPTHLIKTRGQQVTLRCSPISGHKSVSWYQQVLGQGPQFIFQYYEKEERGRGNFPDRFSARQFPNYSSELNVNALLLGDSALYLCASSPDRANEKLFFGSGTQLSVL.

This chain links TRBV9 with TRBJ2-5; D is unclear. Per germline, CDR1 SGDLS and CDR2 YYNGEE. The CDR3 covers 15 residues. Trimming shortened V by 4 bases and J by 5 bases, and 18 bases separated the two germline ends. The CDR3 DNA reads as TGTGCCAGCAGCCCATACCTTCACGAAGGGGAGACCCAGTACTTC. Translation: CASSPYLHEGETQYF.

The sample holds a few counts of this clone. The rearrangement joins TRBV19 to TRBJ1-1; TRBD1 is a possible D gene (6 bases). Per the germline V gene, CDR1 is LNHDA and CDR2 is SQIVND (reference sequence). With 8 bases removed from V and 0 bases from J, the gap between germline ends came to 16 bases. The CDR3 contains 15 residues. CDR3 residues: CASGRDILMNTEAFF. The CDR3 DNA reads TGTGCCAGTGGCCGGGACATCCTCATGAACACTGAAGCTTTCTTT.

This clone was counted once. V and J are TRBV12-3 or TRBV12-4 and TRBJ1-1; D uncertain. The CDR3 totals 12 residues. V lost 2 bases and J lost 4, with 5 bases in between. CDR3 loop: CASSLLRTEAFF. The CDR3 DNA sequence: TGTGCCAGCAGTTTACTGCGCACTGAAGCTTTCTTT.

With respect to this clone: Other nucleotide sequences from this sample produce the same CDR3. The genes are TRBV18 and TRBJ1-1; D is uncertain. The CDR3 is made up of 12 amino acids. V was shortened by 2 bases and J by 1 base, with 2 bases between the two germline ends. Germline CDR1 and CDR2: KGHSH and LQKENI. The DNA of the CDR3 is TGTGCCAGCTCACCAGGGAACACTGAAGCTTTCTTT. It encodes CASSPGNTEAFF.

The chain employs TRBV4-3 and TRBJ1-2, with 9 positions matching TRBD1. V lost 3 bases, J lost 6 bases, and 5 bases stayed unmatched. The CDR3 runs to 14 residues. The germline CDR1 and CDR2 sequences are LGHNA and YSLEER. CDR3 nucleotides: TGCGCCAGCAGCCAGTCCGGGACAGGGCATGGCTACACCTTC. Translated, it gives CASSQSGTGHGYTF.

The V and J genes are TRBV4-3 and TRBJ2-7; 14 positions match TRBD2. Germline assignment: CDR1 LGHNA and CDR2 YSLEER. This CDR3 contains 16 residues. Trimming at V came to 5 bases and at J to 7 bases, leaving 10 bases not matched to a gene. This CDR3 reads CASSKGTSGRSREQYF. CDR3 nucleotides: TGCGCCAGCAGCAAAGGGACTAGCGGGAGATCTAGGGAGCAGTACTTC.

This chain joins TRBV11-3 and TRBJ1-4; 10 nucleotides align to TRBD1. Germline assignment: CDR1 SGHNT and CDR2 YENEEA. The length of the CDR3 is 16 residues. Trimming removed 8 bases from V and 2 bases from J; junction bases left unmatched: 8. CDR3 sequence: CASSGGQGRTNEKLFF. In nucleotides, the CDR3 is TGTGCCAGCTCTGGGGGACAGGGGAGGACTAATGAAAAACTGTTTTTT.

The chain combines TRBV7-2 with TRBJ2-7; the match to TRBD2 covers 14 bases. The ends lost 0 bases at V and 2 bases at J; junction bases unmatched: 3. The CDR3 runs to 17 residues. Germline lookup yields CDR1 SGHTA and CDR2 FQGNSA. The CDR3 region is CASSLAGLAGDPYEQYF. The CDR3, as DNA: TGTGCCAGCAGCTTAGCGGGACTAGCGGGAGACCCCTACGAGCAGTACTTC.

V and J are TRBV5-6 and TRBJ2-1; 11 bases agree with TRBD2. CDR3 size: 16 residues. Trimming removed 2 bases from V and 0 bases from J; junction bases left unmatched: 1. CDR1 is SGHDT and CDR2 is YYEEEE in the germline V gene. The CDR3, as DNA: TGTGCCAGCAGCTTTAGCGGGGGGGCCTCCTACAATGAGCAGTTCTTC. This sequence encodes CASSFSGGASYNEQFF.

The V gene is TRBV7-9, the J gene TRBJ2-5, with 7 bases aligning to TRBD1. Germline-derived CDR1 and CDR2 are SEHNR and FQNEAQ (reference sequence). V shed 7 bases and J 7 bases; nucleotides not matched to a gene: 9. This CDR3 is built from 13 residues. Here the CDR3 DNA reads TGTGCCAGCATGGGACAGCTAAGAGGGACCCAGTACTTC. Residues: CASMGQLRGTQYF.

The J gene is TRBJ1-2, the V gene TRBV4-2, with no clear D. Trimming removed 1 base at V and 7 bases at J, with 16 bases between. The V gene's germline CDR1 is LGHNA and CDR2 YNFKEQ. The CDR3 consists of 15 residues. The CDR3, as DNA: TGTGCCAGCAGCCAAGGTTTGGAGACGGCTGGTGGCTACACCTTC. It codes for CASSQGLETAGGYTF.